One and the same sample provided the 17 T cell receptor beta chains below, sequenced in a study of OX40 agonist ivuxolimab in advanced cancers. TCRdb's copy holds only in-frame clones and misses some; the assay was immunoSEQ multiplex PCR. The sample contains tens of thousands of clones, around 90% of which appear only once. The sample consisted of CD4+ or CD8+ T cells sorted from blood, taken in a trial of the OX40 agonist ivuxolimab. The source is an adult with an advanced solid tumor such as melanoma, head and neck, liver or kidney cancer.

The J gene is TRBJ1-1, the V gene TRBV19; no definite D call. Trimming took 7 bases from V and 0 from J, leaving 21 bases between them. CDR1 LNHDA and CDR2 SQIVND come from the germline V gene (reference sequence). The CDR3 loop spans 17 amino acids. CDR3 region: CASTTRKGGSMNTEAFF. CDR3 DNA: TGTGCCAGTACTACCAGGAAGGGAGGCAGCATGAACACTGAAGCTTTCTTT.

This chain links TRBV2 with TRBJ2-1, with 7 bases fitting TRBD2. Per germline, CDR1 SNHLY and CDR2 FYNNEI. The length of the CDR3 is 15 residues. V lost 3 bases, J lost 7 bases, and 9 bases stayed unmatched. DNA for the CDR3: TGTGCCAGCAGTGAGGTGGGGGGGTCGGCGAATGAGCAGTTCTTC. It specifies CASSEVGGSANEQFF.

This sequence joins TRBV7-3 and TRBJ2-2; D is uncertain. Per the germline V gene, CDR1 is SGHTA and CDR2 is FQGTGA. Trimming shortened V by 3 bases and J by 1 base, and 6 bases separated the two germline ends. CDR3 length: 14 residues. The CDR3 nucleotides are TGTGCCAGCAGCTTGGCCAGGAACACCGGGGAGCTGTTTTTT. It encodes CASSLARNTGELFF.

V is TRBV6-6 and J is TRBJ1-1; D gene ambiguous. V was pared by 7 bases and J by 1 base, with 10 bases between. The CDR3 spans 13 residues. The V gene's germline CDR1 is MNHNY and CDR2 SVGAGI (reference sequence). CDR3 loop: CASTPVGNTEAFF. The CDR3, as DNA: TGTGCCAGCACCCCGGTCGGGAACACTGAAGCTTTCTTT.

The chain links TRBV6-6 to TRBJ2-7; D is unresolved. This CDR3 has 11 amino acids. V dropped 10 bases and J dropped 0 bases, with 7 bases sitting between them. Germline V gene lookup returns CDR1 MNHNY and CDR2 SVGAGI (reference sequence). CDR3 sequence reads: CATATSYEQYF. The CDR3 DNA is TGTGCCACCGCCACCTCCTACGAGCAGTACTTC.

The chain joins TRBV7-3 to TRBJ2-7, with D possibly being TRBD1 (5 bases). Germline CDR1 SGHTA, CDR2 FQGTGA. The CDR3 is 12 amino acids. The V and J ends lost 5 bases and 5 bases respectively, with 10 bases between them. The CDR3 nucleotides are TGTGCCAGCAGCCCCCAGGGCCACGAGCAGTACTTC. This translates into CASSPQGHEQYF.

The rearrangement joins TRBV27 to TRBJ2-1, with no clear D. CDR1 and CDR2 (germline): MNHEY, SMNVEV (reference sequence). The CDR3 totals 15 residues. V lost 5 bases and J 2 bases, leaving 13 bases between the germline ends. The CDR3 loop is CASSQDPSPYNEQFF. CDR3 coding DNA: TGTGCCAGCAGTCAAGACCCAAGCCCCTACAATGAGCAGTTCTTC.

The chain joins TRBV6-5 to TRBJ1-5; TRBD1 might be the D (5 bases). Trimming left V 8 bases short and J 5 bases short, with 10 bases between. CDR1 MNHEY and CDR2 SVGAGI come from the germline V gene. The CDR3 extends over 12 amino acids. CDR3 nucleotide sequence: TGTGCCAGCGGGGCGGTAGATCAGCCCCAGCATTTT. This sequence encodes CASGAVDQPQHF.

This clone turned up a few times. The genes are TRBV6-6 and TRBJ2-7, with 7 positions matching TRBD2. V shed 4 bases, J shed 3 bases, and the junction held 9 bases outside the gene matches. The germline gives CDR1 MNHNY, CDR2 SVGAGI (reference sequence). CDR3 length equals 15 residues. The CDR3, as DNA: TGTGCCAGCAGTTTAGCAGGCGGGAGAAGCTACGAGCAGTACTTC. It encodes CASSLAGGRSYEQYF.

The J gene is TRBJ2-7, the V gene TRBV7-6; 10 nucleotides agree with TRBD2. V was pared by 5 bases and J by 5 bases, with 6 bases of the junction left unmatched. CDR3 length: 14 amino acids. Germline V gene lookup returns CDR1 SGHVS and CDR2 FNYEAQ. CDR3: CASSQGLAMNEQYF. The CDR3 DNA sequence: TGTGCCAGCAGCCAGGGACTAGCGATGAACGAGCAGTACTTC. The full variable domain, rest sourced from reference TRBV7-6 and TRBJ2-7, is GAGVSQSPRYKVTKRGQDVALRCDPISGHVSLYWYRQALGQGPEFLTYFNYEAQQDKSGLPNDRFSAERPEGSISTLTIQRTEQRDSAMYRCASSQGLAMNEQYFGPGTRLTVT.

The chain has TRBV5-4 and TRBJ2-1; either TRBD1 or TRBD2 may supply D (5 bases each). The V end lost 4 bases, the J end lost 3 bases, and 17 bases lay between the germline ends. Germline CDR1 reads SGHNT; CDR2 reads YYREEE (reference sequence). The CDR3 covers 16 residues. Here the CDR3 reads CASSASRDHHYNEQFF. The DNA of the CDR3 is TGTGCCAGCAGCGCTAGCCGGGACCACCACTACAATGAGCAGTTCTTC.

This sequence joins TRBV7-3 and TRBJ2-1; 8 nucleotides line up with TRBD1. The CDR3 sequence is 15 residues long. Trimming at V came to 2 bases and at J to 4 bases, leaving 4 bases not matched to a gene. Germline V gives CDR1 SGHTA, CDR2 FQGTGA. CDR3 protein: CASSLGTGLYNEQFF. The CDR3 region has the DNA TGTGCCAGCAGCTTAGGGACAGGCTTATACAATGAGCAGTTCTTC.

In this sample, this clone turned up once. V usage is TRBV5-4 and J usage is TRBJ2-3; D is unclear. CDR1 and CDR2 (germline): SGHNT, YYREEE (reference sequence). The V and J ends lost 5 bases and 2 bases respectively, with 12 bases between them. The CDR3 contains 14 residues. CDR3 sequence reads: CASRVGSFTDTQYF. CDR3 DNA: TGTGCCAGCAGGGTCGGGTCCTTCACAGATACGCAGTATTTT.

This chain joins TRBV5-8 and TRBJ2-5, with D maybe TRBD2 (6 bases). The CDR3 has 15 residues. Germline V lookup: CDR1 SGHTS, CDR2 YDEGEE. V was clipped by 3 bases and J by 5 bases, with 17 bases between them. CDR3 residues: CASSSSGGDYETQYF. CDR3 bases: TGTGCCAGCAGCTCCTCCGGAGGGGATTACGAGACCCAGTACTTC.

The chain's CDR3 is CASSVEGGGETQYF. Here the CDR3 DNA reads TGTGCCAGCAGCGTAGAGGGAGGCGGAGAGACCCAGTACTTC. The chain has TRBV9 and TRBJ2-5, with D possibly TRBD2 on 6 matching bases. CDR1 is SGDLS and CDR2 is YYNGEE in the germline V gene. Deletions cut 0 bases from V and 4 bases from J, with 10 bases between. The CDR3 is 14 amino acids.

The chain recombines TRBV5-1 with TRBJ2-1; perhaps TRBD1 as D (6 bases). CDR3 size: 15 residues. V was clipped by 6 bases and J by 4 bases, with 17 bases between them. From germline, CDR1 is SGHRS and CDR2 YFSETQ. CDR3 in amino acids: CASKSASGVYNEQFF. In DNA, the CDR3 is TGCGCCAGCAAAAGCGCGTCAGGGGTATACAATGAGCAGTTCTTC. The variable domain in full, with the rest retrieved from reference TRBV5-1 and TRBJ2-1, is KAGVTQTPRYLIKTRGQQVTLSCSPISGHRSVSWYQQTPGQGLQFLFEYFSETQRNKGNFPGRFSGRQFSNSRSEMNVSTLELGDSALYLCASKSASGVYNEQFFGPGTRLTVL.

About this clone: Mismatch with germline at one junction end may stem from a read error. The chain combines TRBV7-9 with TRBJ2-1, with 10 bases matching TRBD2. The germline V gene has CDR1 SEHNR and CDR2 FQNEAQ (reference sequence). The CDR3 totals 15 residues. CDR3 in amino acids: CASRLAGGPYNEQFF. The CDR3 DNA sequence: TGTGCCAGCAGGTTAGCGGGAGGCCCCTACAATGAGCAGTTCTTC.